One sample yielded the 9 T cell receptor beta chains listed below, sequenced in a study of early T cells in non-severe SARS-CoV-2 infection. TCRdb used MiXCR to reprocess the 5' RACE reads, holding one entry per CDR3 protein. The sample has tens of thousands of distinct CDR3 sequences, less than 6.5% seen once. The sequenced sample consisted of whole blood. All receptors derive from an adult who was a healthcare worker with PCR-confirmed SARS-CoV-2 infection or an uninfected control (not recorded which).

This clonotype came up many times. V and J are TRBV20-1 and TRBJ1-2, with TRBD1 matching over 9 bases. The CDR3 is 12 amino acids. Germline CDR1 DFQATT, CDR2 SNEGSKA (reference sequence). In DNA form, the CDR3 reads TGCTCTACAGGGGGCGAAGGTTATGGCTACACCTTC. Protein sequence: CSTGGEGYGYTF.

This clonotype was picked up many times. The J gene is TRBJ2-7, the V gene TRBV21-1; TRBD1, the D gene given by the table, was not confirmed from the DNA. TRBV21-1 is tagged as a pseudogene. The length of the CDR3 is 16 residues. The CDR3 protein is CASSNGTGWGEYEQYF. The CDR3 DNA reads as TGTGCCAGCAGCAACGGGACAGGGTGGGGAGAGTACGAGCAGTACTTC.

The chain carries TRBV18 and TRBJ2-7; no definite D call. Germline loops: CDR1 KGHSH, CDR2 LQKENI. The ends were cut back, 0 bases at V and 5 bases at J, with 5 bases in the middle. This CDR3 comprises 12 residues. The CDR3 here is CASSPPSDEQYF. In DNA, the CDR3 is TGTGCCAGCTCACCACCAAGCGACGAGCAGTACTTC.

This clonotype has a handful of counts. The chain employs TRBV7-6 and TRBJ1-1, with D possibly matching TRBD1 (6 bases). The germline V gene has CDR1 SGHVS and CDR2 FNYEAQ. The germline V and J ends were trimmed by 5 bases and 7 bases, with 17 bases remaining between them. This CDR3 spans 14 amino acids. CDR3 region: CASSEPRGALEAFF. The CDR3, as DNA: TGTGCCAGCAGCGAACCACGGGGGGCTCTTGAAGCTTTCTTT.

CDR3 nucleotide sequence: TGCAGTGCCTGGGAGCTAGGCTCGGCTAATGAAAAACTGTTTTTT. It yields the protein CSAWELGSANEKLFF. The chain uses TRBV20-1 and TRBJ1-4, with D uncertain. This CDR3 spans 15 amino acids. Germline V gives CDR1 DFQATT, CDR2 SNEGSKA (reference sequence). The V end was cut by 6 bases, the J end by 3 bases, with 17 bases between.

This clonotype was recorded many times. J is TRBJ1-1 and V is TRBV9, with 11 nucleotides matching TRBD1. In germline, CDR1 is SGDLS, CDR2 YYNGEE. V gave up 4 bases and J gave up 4 bases; unmatched junction bases: 12. The CDR3 is 17 amino acids. CDR3 nucleotide sequence: TGTGCCAGCAGCCCTCACGGGGACAGGGGGGCGGGCACTGAAGCTTTCTTT. This sequence encodes CASSPHGDRGAGTEAFF. Combining the CDR3 with reference TRBV9 and TRBJ1-1 gives the whole variable domain DSGVTQTPKHLITATGQRVTLRCSPRSGDLSVYWYQQSLDQGLQFLIQYYNGEERAKGNILERFSAQQFPDLHSELNLSSLELGDSALYFCASSPHGDRGAGTEAFFGQGTRLTVV.

At least ten counts were recorded for this clonotype. The gene calls are TRBV7-8 and TRBJ2-1, with D perhaps TRBD2 (6 bases). The CDR3 consists of 14 residues. Deletions cut 1 base from V and 10 bases from J, with 14 bases between. CDR1 is SGHVS, CDR2 FQNEAQ, per germline. CDR3 nucleotide sequence: TGTGCCAGCAGCTTAGGCCCGGACTACCTCGAGCAGTTCTTC. Amino acids: CASSLGPDYLEQFF.

This clonotype was detected many times. The CDR3 coding sequence is TGTGCCAGCAGCCCCTCAGGGCCTCCCTACGAGCAGTACTTC. Protein sequence: CASSPSGPPYEQYF. The V and J genes are TRBV9 and TRBJ2-7; a weak D match, TRBD1 (5 bases). Germline CDR1 SGDLS, CDR2 YYNGEE. The CDR3 totals 14 residues. V lost 4 bases, J lost 2 bases, and 13 bases lay in between.

This clonotype was observed many times. V gene TRBV20-1 combines with J gene TRBJ1-6; D is unresolved. Trimming pared 2 bases from V and 14 bases from J, leaving 16 bases between. The CDR3 has 13 residues. CDR1 DFQATT and CDR2 SNEGSKA come from the germline V gene (reference sequence). The CDR3 bases are TGCAGTGCTAGATTTAGGGCCGATGGATCCCTCCACTTT. This translates into CSARFRADGSLHF.